Below are 30 T cell receptor beta chains sequenced from a single sample in a study of regulatory T cells in long-lasting Graves disease. Assembly of TCR beta libraries relied on iRepertoire HTBI primers together with Arm-PCR of CDR3 regions. TCRdb passed the multiplex PCR reads through MiXCR, listing each CDR3 protein once. The sample lists 510,000 or so distinct CDR3 sequences; around 12% were seen once. Stated time point: newly diagnosed GD, antithyroid drugs for less than 3 months. Preparation of the TCR library used RNA extracted from PBMCs. These same records also appear under a second study, on T cells in Graves' hyperthyroidism and ophthalmopathy.

Specimen: peripheral blood mononuclear cells (PBMCs), collected at new diagnosis, from a patient treated with antithyroid drugs. The receptors here all came from a woman aged 25 to 45 with Graves disease.

This clonotype has ten or more counts. This chain uses TRBV11-2 with TRBJ1-4; D call uncertain. The V gene's germline CDR1 is SGHAT and CDR2 FQNNGV. There are 17 residues in the CDR3. Trimming stripped 1 base from V and 5 bases from J, with 17 bases between. The CDR3 nucleotides are TGTGCCAGCAGCTTAGTCGGTTCGGGTTCAGTAAATGAAAAACTGTTTTTT. Translation gives CASSLVGSGSVNEKLFF.

The chain has TRBV19 and TRBJ2-7, with 7 positions matching TRBD2. This CDR3 comprises 14 residues. V dropped 4 bases and J dropped 2; count of bases not matched to a gene: 5. CDR1 and CDR2 (germline): LNHDA, SQIVND (reference sequence). As DNA, the CDR3 is TGTGCCAGTAGTAGACGGGACTACCCCTACGAGCAGTACTTC. It codes for CASSRRDYPYEQYF.

The chain joins TRBV24-1 to TRBJ2-1; 8 bases line up with TRBD1. The CDR3 loop spans 15 amino acids. The trim removed 0 bases at V and 8 bases at J, leaving 5 bases unmatched. CDR1 is KGHDR and CDR2 is SFDVKD in the germline V gene. CDR3 loop: CATSDLPTGVHEQFF. The CDR3 nucleotides are TGTGCCACCAGTGATTTGCCGACAGGGGTCCATGAGCAGTTCTTC.

In its sample, this clonotype was seen once. A much more abundant neighbour one base away suggests this may be a read error. CDR3 sequence: CSASKEGGADTQYF. CDR3 nucleotide sequence: TGCAGTGCTAGTAAGGAGGGTGGGGCAGATACGCAGTATTTT. The rearrangement joins TRBV20-1 to TRBJ2-3, with D perhaps matching TRBD2 (6 bases). The germline gives CDR1 DFQATT, CDR2 SNEGSKA (reference sequence). Trimming removed 3 bases from V and 4 bases from J, with 14 bases in between. The CDR3 has 14 residues.

This clonotype came up many times. This chain joins TRBV4-1 and TRBJ2-5; 15 bases line up with TRBD2. Germline V lookup: CDR1 MGHRA, CDR2 YSYEKL. This CDR3 has 19 residues. V gave up 0 bases and J gave up 5 bases; unmatched junction bases: 10. The CDR3 reads CASSQEPPGLAGGRETQYF. DNA for the CDR3: TGCGCCAGCAGCCAAGAGCCTCCGGGACTAGCGGGAGGAAGGGAGACCCAGTACTTC.

This clonotype was recorded at least ten times. The rearrangement links TRBV29-1 to TRBJ1-6, with TRBD1 as a possible D gene (6 bases). The CDR3 totals 13 residues. The germline V gene has CDR1 SQVTM and CDR2 ANQGSEA. V dropped 6 bases and J dropped 7 bases, with 13 bases sitting between them. The CDR3 DNA is TGCAGCGTCCAAACAGGGTGGAATTCACCCCTCCACTTT. Its translation is CSVQTGWNSPLHF.

This clonotype has at least ten counts. V and J are TRBV6-1 and TRBJ1-1; possible D gene TRBD1, 6 bases. The V gene's germline CDR1 is MNHNS and CDR2 SASEGT. Trimming took off 5 bases at V and 7 bases at J, with 11 bases between the two ends. This CDR3 region has 12 residues. This CDR3 reads CASSPGQSEAFF. The CDR3 nucleotides read TGTGCCAGCAGTCCCGGACAGAGTGAAGCTTTCTTT.

This clonotype was found many times. The rearrangement joins TRBV6-1 to TRBJ2-5; tentatively, D is TRBD2 (5 bases). The V gene's germline CDR1 is MNHNS and CDR2 SASEGT. The CDR3 is made up of 13 amino acids. The ends were cut back, 8 bases at V and 2 bases at J, with 12 bases in the middle. For the CDR3, the DNA is TGTGCCAGCGAGCGGACGTCGCAAGAGACCCAGTACTTC. This sequence encodes CASERTSQETQYF.

V is TRBV5-1 and J is TRBJ2-5; maybe TRBD2 (6 bases). In germline, CDR1 is SGHRS, CDR2 YFSETQ. The CDR3 is 16 residues long. The germline V and J ends were trimmed by 0 bases and 5 bases, with 17 bases remaining between them. As DNA, the CDR3 is TGCGCCAGCAGCTTGGCTCCTTGGCGGGGAAGGGAGACCCAGTACTTC. Its translation: CASSLAPWRGRETQYF.

A remark on this clonotype: A much bigger clone sits one base away, suggesting this may be a read error. The chain uses TRBV29-1 and TRBJ2-3; D is unclear. The CDR3 extends over 15 amino acids. The V and J ends lost 5 bases and 3 bases respectively, with 18 bases between them. CDR1 SQVTM and CDR2 ANQGSEA come from the germline V gene. The CDR3 loop is CSVRPTDDITDTQYF. The CDR3 coding sequence is TGCAGCGTTAGGCCCACGGACGATATTACAGATACGCAGTATTTT.

This clonotype was recorded at least ten times. The CDR3 bases are TGTGCCAGAGCTGAGCTCCCCACGTACAATGAGCAGTTCTTC. It specifies CARAELPTYNEQFF. The rearrangement uses TRBV2 and TRBJ2-1; D is ambiguous. CDR1 is SNHLY, CDR2 FYNNEI, per germline. Trimming took 9 bases from V and 4 from J, leaving 16 bases between them. CDR3 length: 14 residues.

The rearrangement joins TRBV7-2 to TRBJ2-7; 8 positions match TRBD2. J gave up 7 bases and V 1 base, and 12 bases lay outside the gene matches. The germline CDR1 and CDR2 sequences are SGHTA and FQGNSA. The CDR3 length is 16 residues. CDR3 nucleotides: TGTGCCAGCAGCTTAGGTGGGGGAGCGGGAGTTAGAGAGCAGTACTTC. Translated, it gives CASSLGGGAGVREQYF.

V and J are TRBV11-2 and TRBJ2-6; D is unresolved. The CDR3 has 15 residues. Germline CDR1 is SGHAT and CDR2 is FQNNGV. V dropped 5 bases and J dropped 2 bases, with 10 bases sitting between them. CDR3: CASSPNRAGANVLTF. DNA of the CDR3: TGTGCCAGCAGCCCCAACAGAGCTGGGGCCAACGTCCTGACTTTC.

The rearrangement links TRBV20-1 to TRBJ2-3, with a tentative D call TRBD2 (7 bases). There are 15 residues in the CDR3. Germline V lookup: CDR1 DFQATT, CDR2 SNEGSKA (reference sequence). V was pared by 0 bases and J by 3 bases, with 13 bases between. CDR3 nucleotide sequence: TGCAGTGCTAGAGAACGGGGGAGGGGGACAGATACGCAGTATTTT. The encoded protein is CSARERGRGTDTQYF.

This clonotype was picked up many times. V gene TRBV11-3 combines with J gene TRBJ2-7; D gene uncertain. Germline V CDR1 and CDR2: SGHNT, YENEEA. V lost 4 bases, J lost 7 bases, and 23 bases lay in between. The CDR3 totals 16 residues. DNA for the CDR3: TGTGCCAGCAGCTACGGCCCAATAGCATCTTTGGGAGAGCAGTACTTC. It translates to CASSYGPIASLGEQYF. Based on the CDR3 plus reference TRBV11-3 and TRBJ2-7, the full variable domain is EAGVVQSPRYKIIEKKQPVAFWCNPISGHNTLYWYLQNLGQGPELLIRYENEEAVDDSQLPKDRFSAERLKGVDSTLKIQPAELGDSAVYLCASSYGPIASLGEQYFGPGTRLTVT.

Ten or more counts support this clonotype. The chain joins TRBV27 to TRBJ1-2, with D tentatively TRBD1 (5 bases). With 8 bases removed from V and 2 bases from J, the gap between germline ends came to 12 bases. The CDR3 extends over 13 amino acids. In germline, CDR1 is MNHEY, CDR2 SMNVEV (reference sequence). The CDR3 nucleotides are TGTGCCAGCGGGGAGACAGTGAACTATGGCTACACCTTC. Translation: CASGETVNYGYTF.

In this sample, this clonotype turned up many times. The chain joins TRBV11-1 to TRBJ2-7, with 7 nucleotides matching TRBD2. The germline V gene has CDR1 SGHAT and CDR2 FQDESV (reference sequence). With 1 base clipped from V and 6 bases from J, the junction kept 12 bases outside the gene matches. The CDR3 length is 16 residues. The CDR3 loop is CASSLGVSGTTGEQYF. The DNA for the CDR3 is TGTGCCAGCAGCTTAGGGGTTTCCGGGACTACTGGCGAGCAGTACTTC.

This clonotype has a count of ten or more. The chain joins TRBV29-1 to TRBJ2-3, with 7 bases matching TRBD1. Per the germline V gene, CDR1 is SQVTM and CDR2 is ANQGSEA. This CDR3 has 14 residues. Trimming took 4 bases from V and 4 from J; bases not matched to a gene: 8. This chain's CDR3 is CSVVEGAPADTQYF. CDR3 in DNA: TGCAGCGTTGTCGAGGGGGCGCCCGCAGATACGCAGTATTTT.

This clonotype was seen many times. V and J are TRBV28 and TRBJ1-6, with a possible D match to TRBD1 (5 bases). Germline V gene sequence: CDR1 MDHEN, CDR2 SYDVKM. The CDR3 runs 12 residues. Trimming took off 11 bases at V and 3 bases at J, with 8 bases between the two ends. CDR3 sequence: CASTDYNSPLHF. The CDR3 DNA follows: TGTGCCTCGACAGACTATAATTCACCCCTCCACTTT.

This clonotype has a count of ten or more. V and J are TRBV30 and TRBJ2-7; D possibly corresponds to TRBD1 (5 bases). This CDR3 contains 13 residues. CDR1 and CDR2 (germline): GTSNPN, SVGIG (reference sequence). V lost 0 bases to trimming and J lost 3 bases, with 9 bases between them. This CDR3 is CAWSVGVVYEQYF. DNA of the CDR3: TGTGCCTGGAGTGTAGGGGTGGTCTACGAGCAGTACTTC.

This clonotype was detected a few times. The J gene is TRBJ1-5, the V gene TRBV27, with D possibly being TRBD1 (5 bases). Trimming took off 4 bases at V and 11 bases at J, with 21 bases between the two ends. Germline CDR1 is MNHEY and CDR2 is SMNVEV (reference sequence). The CDR3 consists of 15 residues. CDR3 sequence: CASSSRGDGIESQHF. The CDR3 DNA sequence: TGTGCCAGCAGTTCCCGAGGGGACGGTATCGAGTCCCAGCATTTT.

This clonotype was counted ten times or more. The chain joins TRBV12-3 or TRBV12-4 to TRBJ2-6; TRBD1 is a possible D gene (5 bases). This CDR3 is built from 21 residues. Between the trimmed V and J ends, which lost 5 bases and 0 bases, there was a span of 26 bases. CDR3 nucleotides: TGTGCCAGCAGTCCCCTGGGGCGCAAACTGACAGTTTACTCTGGGGCCAACGTCCTGACTTTC. Translating gives CASSPLGRKLTVYSGANVLTF.

This clonotype came up many times. The chain carries TRBV2 and TRBJ1-2; D is unresolved. The CDR3 covers 11 residues. Trimming left V 1 base short and J 7 bases short, with 4 bases between. Germline CDR1 and CDR2: SNHLY and FYNNEI. CDR3 DNA: TGTGCCAGCAGTGAAGTGCGTGGCTACACCTTC. It codes for CASSEVRGYTF.

V is TRBV7-2 and J is TRBJ1-1, with 7 bases aligning to TRBD1. Germline lookup yields CDR1 SGHTA and CDR2 FQGNSA. Trimming removed 5 bases from V and 4 bases from J; junction bases left unmatched: 16. This CDR3 spans 17 amino acids. The CDR3 reads CASSTTGLSIPSTEAFF. CDR3 DNA sequence: TGTGCCAGCAGCACGACAGGGTTGTCGATACCGAGCACTGAAGCTTTCTTT.

This clonotype was seen repeatedly, ten times or more. CDR3 region: CASTQTYNSPLHF. As DNA, the CDR3 is TGTGCCAGCACCCAGACTTATAATTCACCCCTCCACTTT. The V and J genes are TRBV28 and TRBJ1-6; D is unclear. With 7 bases removed from V and 4 bases from J, the gap between germline ends came to 8 bases. Germline CDR1 is MDHEN and CDR2 is SYDVKM. The CDR3 extends over 13 amino acids. The full variable domain, its missing parts supplied by reference TRBV28 and TRBJ1-6, is DVKVTQSSRYLVKRTGEKVFLECVQDMDHENMFWYRQDPGLGLRLIYFSYDVKMKEKGDIPEGYSVSREKKERFSLILESASTNQTSMYLCASTQTYNSPLHFGNGTRLTVT.

V gene TRBV11-2 combines with J gene TRBJ2-1; 12 bases map to TRBD2. With 5 bases clipped from V and 8 bases from J, the junction kept 7 bases outside the gene matches. CDR3 length: 15 residues. The germline CDR1 and CDR2 sequences are SGHAT and FQNNGV. In nucleotides, the CDR3 is TGTGCCAGCAGCGTTGGGGCTAGCGGGAGGGATGAGCAGTTCTTC. This sequence encodes CASSVGASGRDEQFF.

About this clonotype itself: It is likely a read error, because the conserved phenylalanine at the end of the CDR3 is missing. V gene TRBV4-2 combines with J gene TRBJ2-1; TRBD2 matches 7 bases. Per the germline V gene, CDR1 is LGHNA and CDR2 is YNFKEQ. CDR3 size: 16 residues. With 1 base clipped from V and 9 bases from J, the junction kept 12 bases outside the gene matches. The CDR3 DNA reads TGTGCCAGCAGCCAAGCATGGAGTGCGGGAGAAAGTGAGCAGTTCCTC. Translated: CASSQAWSAGESEQFL.

The table lists this clonotype with many counts. The rearrangement joins TRBV7-9 to TRBJ1-5; tentatively, D is TRBD1 (5 bases). CDR1 is SEHNR and CDR2 is FQNEAQ in the germline V gene (reference sequence). The CDR3 runs 17 residues. Trimming stripped 5 bases from V and 0 bases from J, with 17 bases between. The CDR3 region is CASSQDSRTASNQPQHF. Here the CDR3 DNA reads TGTGCCAGCAGCCAAGACAGTAGGACCGCTAGCAATCAGCCCCAGCATTTT.

This clonotype was observed once. A much bigger clone sits one base away, suggesting this may be a read error. This chain connects TRBV20-1 to TRBJ2-7; possibly TRBD1 or TRBD2 for D (5 bases each). In germline, CDR1 is DFQATT, CDR2 SNEGSKA (reference sequence). The V end was cut by 4 bases, the J end by 4 bases, with 17 bases between. This CDR3 has 14 amino acids. In DNA form, the CDR3 reads TGCAGTGCTAAACTACGGGACCCGGGATACGAGCAGTACTTC. It yields the protein CSAKLRDPGYEQYF.

This chain joins TRBV25-1 and TRBJ1-1, with D maybe TRBD1 (5 bases). V lost 2 bases, J lost 5 bases, and 12 bases lay in between. Germline CDR1 is MGHDK and CDR2 is SYGVNS. CDR3 size: 14 residues. The CDR3 region has the DNA TGTGCCAGCAGTGAAGGTGGGGGGAAGACTGAAGCTTTCTTT. It encodes CASSEGGGKTEAFF.